The 2 T cell receptor beta chains below were found in one sample sequenced in a study of blood T cell repertoires in COVID-19. TCRdb's table, derived via immunoSEQ multiplex PCR, lists solely in-frame clones and lacks some. The sample holds 260,000 or so clones; under 90% are singletons and the top ten take 3.5% to 4%. The sample taken for sequencing was PBMCs or T cells enriched from blood (not recorded which). The source is a middle-aged woman who had been exposed to COVID-19.

The V and J genes are TRBV18 and TRBJ2-7, with 10 positions matching TRBD1. The CDR3 extends over 14 amino acids. Germline V CDR1 and CDR2: KGHSH, LQKENI. J lost 6 bases, V lost 4 bases, and 6 bases had no gene match. The CDR3 coding sequence is TGTGCCAGCTCACTCGACAGGGGGCGGCCCGAGCAGTACTTC. Translated: CASSLDRGRPEQYF.

This clone appeared a single time. The rearrangement joins TRBV19 to TRBJ1-2, with TRBD1 matching over 7 bases. Per the germline V gene, CDR1 is LNHDA and CDR2 is SQIVND (reference sequence). The V segment lost 8 bases and the J segment 4 bases; nucleotides outside the gene matches: 7. The CDR3 is made up of 13 amino acids. CDR3 protein: CASSRQGVYGYTF. The CDR3 DNA is TGTGCCAGTTCCCGACAGGGCGTCTATGGCTACACCTTC.